This passage covers 12 T cell receptor beta chains from one sample sequenced in a study of beta chain features in type 1 diabetes. Of the isolated RNA, all was reverse transcribed, and so the sequenced material was expressed TCRB transcripts. The protocol was immunoSEQ multiplex PCR, while the TCRdb copy is restricted to in-frame clones and leaves out a portion. The sample holds around 340,000 clones, around 8% seen once. The source material was central memory CD4+ T cells from blood. The receptors derive from a woman aged 18 to 35 in good health.

The chain carries TRBV7-9 and TRBJ2-5; the match to TRBD1 covers 7 bases. V lost 4 bases, J lost 5 bases, and 4 bases stayed unmatched. CDR1 SEHNR and CDR2 FQNEAQ come from the germline V gene (reference sequence). The CDR3 runs 13 residues. CDR3 DNA: TGTGCCAGCAGCTGGGGACAGTCGGAGACCCAGTACTTC. It translates to CASSWGQSETQYF. Full variable domain (remainder filled in from reference TRBV7-9 and TRBJ2-5): DTGVSQNPRHKITKRGQNVTFRCDPISEHNRLYWYRQTLGQGPEFLTYFQNEAQLEKSRLLSDRFSAERPKGSFSTLEIQRTEQGDSAMYLCASSWGQSETQYFGPGTRLLVL.

The V gene is TRBV19, the J gene TRBJ2-3; D unresolved. Germline V gives CDR1 LNHDA, CDR2 SQIVND (reference sequence). There are 11 residues in the CDR3. Trimming took off 8 bases at V and 6 bases at J, with 9 bases between the two ends. CDR3: CASFLVDTQYF. DNA for the CDR3: TGTGCCAGTTTCTTGGTGGATACGCAGTATTTT. The entire variable domain, with the rest obtained from reference TRBV19 and TRBJ2-3, is as follows: DGGITQSPKYLFRKEGQNVTLSCEQNLNHDAMYWYRQDPGQGLRLIYYSQIVNDFQKGDIAEGYSVSREKKESFPLTVTSAQKNPTAFYLCASFLVDTQYFGPGTRLTVL.

This chain connects TRBV25-1 to TRBJ2-7; the D is unclear. This CDR3 spans 12 amino acids. V gave up 5 bases and J gave up 1 base, with 6 bases separating them. The V gene's germline CDR1 is MGHDK and CDR2 SYGVNS. This chain's CDR3 is CASSLGSYEQYF. The DNA of the CDR3 is TGTGCCAGCAGTTTAGGATCCTACGAGCAGTACTTC.

A few counts support this clone. The V gene is TRBV28, the J gene TRBJ2-7; D is perhaps TRBD1 (6 bases). Per the germline V gene, CDR1 is MDHEN and CDR2 is SYDVKM. With 7 bases removed from V and 3 bases from J, the gap between germline ends came to 16 bases. The CDR3 spans 14 residues. The CDR3 coding sequence is TGTGCCAGCAAGGGGAGTCTAGGGGGCTACGAGCAGTACTTC. Its translation is CASKGSLGGYEQYF.

Note on this clone: This specimen includes other DNA sequences encoding the same CDR3. The V gene is TRBV10-3, the J gene TRBJ2-6; 11 bases align to TRBD1. Germline V gene sequence: CDR1 ENHRY, CDR2 SYGVKD. The CDR3 extends over 17 amino acids. The ends lost 2 bases at V and 4 bases at J; junction bases unmatched: 4. The CDR3 region has the DNA TGTGCCATCAGTGAGGGACAGGGGGCGGCGGGGGCCAACGTCCTGACTTTC. This translates into CAISEGQGAAGANVLTF.

This clone was seen only a few times. The chain uses TRBV18 and TRBJ2-7; D is ambiguous. The germline V gene has CDR1 KGHSH and CDR2 LQKENI. This CDR3 contains 12 residues. V dropped 4 bases and J dropped 4 bases, with 8 bases sitting between them. DNA of the CDR3: TGTGCCAGCTCACAAGGGTTGTACGAGCAGTACTTC. Encoded protein: CASSQGLYEQYF.

This clone was counted a few times. V gene TRBV2 combines with J gene TRBJ2-2; D possibly corresponds to TRBD1 (5 bases). V gave up 8 bases and J gave up 5 bases, with 12 bases separating them. Germline loops: CDR1 SNHLY, CDR2 FYNNEI. The CDR3 runs to 13 residues. The CDR3 region is CASGSGWTGELFF. The CDR3 coding sequence is TGTGCCAGCGGTTCAGGGTGGACCGGGGAGCTGTTTTTT.

This chain links TRBV2 with TRBJ2-7; 8 bases are a match to TRBD1. V was pared by 5 bases and J by 4 bases, with 7 bases of the junction left unmatched. The CDR3 has 14 residues. Germline V CDR1 and CDR2: SNHLY, FYNNEI. The CDR3 spells CASSTRTGSYEQYF. DNA for the CDR3: TGTGCCAGCAGTACACGGACAGGGAGTTACGAGCAGTACTTC.

Only a few counts were recorded for this clone. The chain carries TRBV4-2 and TRBJ1-1, with D unresolved. The germline V and J ends were trimmed by 4 bases and 0 bases, with 9 bases remaining between them. Germline V lookup: CDR1 LGHNA, CDR2 YNFKEQ. The CDR3 loop spans 14 amino acids. The chain's CDR3 is CASSLRDMNTEAFF. The DNA for the CDR3 is TGTGCCAGCAGCCTCAGAGACATGAACACTGAAGCTTTCTTT.

There are a few counts of this clone. The gene calls are TRBV9 and TRBJ2-1; D might be TRBD1 or TRBD2, each matching 5 bases. The germline V gene encodes CDR1 SGDLS and CDR2 YYNGEE. This CDR3 has 15 amino acids. The V gene lost 2 bases and the J gene lost 0 bases, with 9 bases spanning the gap. The CDR3 DNA reads as TGTGCCAGCAGCGTCTGGGGGAGCTCCTACAATGAGCAGTTCTTC. Residues: CASSVWGSSYNEQFF.

Only a few counts were recorded for this clone. The chain combines TRBV18 with TRBJ2-1, with D perhaps matching TRBD1 or TRBD2 (5 bases each). Germline CDR1 KGHSH, CDR2 LQKENI. Trimming left V 3 bases short and J 8 bases short, with 14 bases between. The CDR3 is made up of 14 amino acids. The CDR3 loop reads CASSPTSRDHEQFF. CDR3 nucleotides: TGTGCCAGCTCACCTACGTCCAGGGACCATGAGCAGTTCTTC.

This clone was recorded many times. This chain connects TRBV10-3 to TRBJ2-1, with TRBD2 as a possible D gene (6 bases). The CDR3 totals 12 residues. V gave up 6 bases and J gave up 8 bases, with 11 bases separating them. CDR1 is ENHRY, CDR2 SYGVKD, per germline. The CDR3 nucleotides are TGTGCCATCAGGGGGACTTCTGATGAGCAGTTCTTC. Encoded protein: CAIRGTSDEQFF.